This TCR beta chain comes out of a study of cytomegalovirus exposure and HLA in healthy donors. Study-level information: One earlier analysis, a look at 180 million or so T cells, found some 100 million unique TCR beta sequences. Study outcomes and limitations: Sequencing probably produced one cluster of sequence variants that were highly shared. Later on, an analysis showed TCR association rates differing by HLA locus, with DRB1 the most and HLA-C the fewest. Several of the most significant clusters appeared linked to common viral pathogens, based on a later analysis.

Remarks on this clone: Its antigen is still unknown.

With 1 base removed from V and 9 bases from J, the gap between germline ends came to 8 bases. Germline loops: CDR1 SGHTA, CDR2 FQGNSA. CDR3 length: 12 residues. The PCR ran on 60 Vbeta and 13 Jbeta primers. Some clones are missing from TCRdb's copy, which holds only in-frame ones; the method was immunoSEQ multiplex PCR. The sample shows about 120,000 clones, about 73% of them seen only once. Sequencing was performed on PBMCs. The receptor's source is a woman under 40 in good health and CMV-seropositive. The chain links TRBV7-2 to TRBJ2-3, with unresolved D. CDR3 residues: CASSLDGGTQYF. CDR3 coding DNA: TGTGCCAGCAGCTTAGATGGCGGAACGCAGTATTTT. Complete variable domain (other parts from reference TRBV7-2 and TRBJ2-3): GAGVSQSPSNKVTEKGKDVELRCDPISGHTALYWYRQSLGQGLEFLIYFQGNSAPDKSGLPSDRFSAERTGGSVSTLTIQRTQQEDSAVYLCASSLDGGTQYFGPGTRLTVL.